The 2 T cell receptor beta chains presented below share a single source sample, sequenced in a study of T cells in women clearing cervical HPV infection. The table came from immunoSEQ multiplex PCR; TCRdb's copy has only in-frame clones and leaves some out. The listing records over 30,000 clones. Sequencing was performed on blood buffy coat. These receptors all come from a woman between 18 and 70 years old with a cervical HPV16 infection that either progressed to CIN3+ or cleared (not recorded which).

About this clone itself: The read comes to an end 3 residues before the CDR3 does, leaving the germline J gene to fill in the end. The sample carries other DNA sequences with the same CDR3. The rearrangement uses TRBV10-3 and TRBJ1-2; TRBD1 is a possible D gene (6 bases). V shed 6 bases and J shed 4 bases, with 15 bases lying between them. CDR3 length: 14 amino acids. From germline, CDR1 is ENHRY and CDR2 SYGVKD. The CDR3 DNA, read in part, is TGTGCCATCAGGGACGGGGGGGCGAGCTATGGC. This translates into CAIRDGGASYG. The whole CDR3 sequence reads CAIRDGGASYGYTF.

About this clone itself: The observed sequence ends 3 residues before the CDR3 terminus, with the missing tail filled in from the germline J gene. The chain recombines TRBV7-7 with TRBJ2-3; the D is unclear. CDR1 SSHAT and CDR2 FNYEAQ come from the germline V gene (reference sequence). V dropped 5 bases and J dropped 2 bases, with 8 bases sitting between them. CDR3 length equals 13 residues. The part of the CDR3 DNA that was read is TGTGCCAGCAGCCGAGACTCCACAGATACG. Residues: CASSRDSTDT. The complete CDR3 reads CASSRDSTDTQYF.